The present entry profiles one TCR beta chain with its context. Its specificity is unknown. This entry is derived from a study of shared clonotypes between healthy human individuals. The CDR3 consists of 15 residues. The J segment lost 6 bases and the V segment lost 4 bases, leaving 12 bases of the junction unmatched. Germline loops: CDR1 SGDLS, CDR2 YYNGEE. Points from the study as a whole: Non-shared clonotypes were found to have lower generation probabilities than the clonotypes that were shared by all four of the sorted-subset donors.

Every subset had its genomic DNA shared out evenly among several immunoSEQ plates. Template for every sorted-subset replicate PCR totaled about 0.2 ug DNA, around 33,000 T cell genomes. Profiled with immunoSEQ multiplex PCR; TCRdb holds only in-frame clones, not every one. This repertoire shows about 380,000 clones, about 96% found once; its top ten account for less than 0.35%. This rearrangement joins TRBV9 to TRBJ1-1; 7 bases match TRBD1. The sample was memory CD8+ T cells sorted from blood. The subset denotes: CD45RO+ cells pooled with CCR7-negative TemRA cells. This TCR was sampled from a man aged 25-40 years in good health. The CDR3 loop reads CASSLRVGGGSEAFF. The CDR3 bases are TGTGCCAGCAGCCTCAGGGTTGGAGGGGGCTCTGAAGCTTTCTTT.